Sequencing of this T cell receptor (beta chain) was carried out in a study of blood T cell repertoires in COVID-19. On the study more broadly: PBMCs, B-cell-depleted T cells, or T cells provided the cDNA or gDNA that made up the material.

CDR1 and CDR2 (germline): MGHRA, YSYEKL. There are 19 residues in the CDR3. Losses at the gene ends were 1 base for V and 6 bases for J; bases not matched to a gene: 17. Authors' processing steps: Counts of nucleated cells, estimated from reference gene primer amplification, were obtained. The table came from immunoSEQ multiplex PCR; TCRdb's copy has only in-frame clones and leaves some out. Clonal size and the V and J genes are those of that table, whereas D and trimming came from the DNA. The data show about 69,000 clones, with approximately 84% seen just once and about 17% held by the top ten. The sequenced sample was peripheral blood. The chain couples TRBV4-1 to TRBJ1-5; 8 positions agree with TRBD1. The sequence derives from a man aged 35-49 years with COVID-19, enrolled during active disease. CDR3 coding DNA: TGCGCCAGCAGCCAAGTCCCACTTATCAGGGGGCGGGCTTTTCAGCCCCAGCATTTT. Translating gives CASSQVPLIRGRAFQPQHF.